What follows describes a single T cell receptor beta chain. There are a few counts of this clonotype. It has no known antigen specificity. No quality values exist for individual bases; no much larger clone is one base distant. The data were obtained in a study of blood T cells in healthy people across ages (dated by TCRdb to about 2015). Background on the whole study: In model experiments, template switching captured roughly one uniquely barcoded TCR beta cDNA molecule for every two T cells. Age-related changes in TCR beta repertoire diversity were measured in the study by deep sequencing normalized with unique cDNA molecular identifiers. Donors were grouped into four age groups: young (average roughly 16 years), middle-aged (39), aged (approximately 67) and long-lived (just over 80). To avoid experimental bias, donors of different ages were spread randomly across the sequencing lanes. Two additional independent replicas of 1 million unique cDNA reads from the same blood draw were analyzed for two donors (one aged 18 to 30 and one aged 80 or older). General findings and caveats noted by the study authors: As age increased, observed TCR beta diversity per million T cells dropped in a roughly linear way, and a significant reduction was already evident by age around 41. The percentage of naive T cells measured by flow cytometry correlated strongly with observed TCR beta diversity. Donor CMV infection status was unknown, potentially confounding age-related changes in expanded clonotypes. Since profiling was done on bulk unsorted PBMCs, naive and antigen-experienced compartments could not be conclusively compared. The long-lived group showed more naive CD4+ T cells, fewer expanded clones and increased TCR diversity than the aged group, suggesting age selection. Estimates of total diversity from one million sequenced T cells were regarded as lower bounds and underestimates.

The V end gives up 5 bases and the J end 3 bases, leaving 9 bases in the junction not matched to a gene. Measured from the cysteine to the phenylalanine, the CDR3 is 15 residues long. Only CDR3 DNA is held: 45 bases, read in frame from base 1. The germline V gene supplies CDR1 SGHTA and CDR2 FQGNSA. The library was prepared using 5' RACE. A second about 7 to 11 cycle PCR used a sample-barcoded 5' primer and a J-beta primer mix. Each TCR beta cDNA molecule received a unique molecular identifier from a template-switch 5' adaptor carrying 12 random nucleotides. Each sample yielded at least 2.5 million CDR3-containing paired-end reads. The Mint cDNA synthesis kit, primed by a TRBC-specific oligonucleotide, was used to synthesize first-strand cDNA from all RNA. After uracil-DNA glycosylase treatment, a first 18-cycle PCR used universal primers M1SS and BC2_uni_R on all cDNA. As for how the authors treated the data: Normalization of each sample was performed by random selection of 1 million high-quality reads, each carrying a distinct molecular identifier. Reads with shared molecular identifiers were discarded instead of being binned into consensus sequences. MiTCR, set to a Q25 quality threshold and the strictest error-elimination algorithm, was used for CDR3 identification, clonotype clustering and error correction. A nonparametric unseen species model using Euler transformation provided a lower-bound estimate of total TCR beta diversity. TCRdb took the public reads, trimmed them with fastp at Q25, ran MiXCR for clone calling and kept in-frame beta chains. All rows with the same CDR3 protein become a single entry with the most common DNA and genes. For this entry, the V and J calls and clone size follow TCRdb and not the study's own pipeline. The sample profile shows 1.8 million or so distinct CDR3 sequences; approximately 40% of them were found once. The ten largest account for around 23% of the sample.

The approximately 40 donors, aged about 6 to 100 years, were systemically healthy Caucasian individuals from Russia. About 9.6 milliliters of peripheral blood were collected from each donor into EDTA-treated Vacutainer tubes. Ficoll-Paque density-gradient centrifugation was used to isolate PBMCs, with at least 7 million per sample. Total RNA was extracted from PBMCs with Trizol reagent, with at least 5 micrograms obtained per sample. For every donor, flow cytometry on a PBMC aliquot measured the percentage of naive CD45RAhigh/CD27high T cells. The sequence joins TRBV7-2 to TRBJ1-2; 7 nucleotides in the junction match TRBD1. Sequenced sample: blood. This sequence originates from a human donor in good health. CDR3 sequence: CASSPGTEPYYGYTF. Here is the DNA: TGTGCCAGCAGCCCGGGGACAGAGCCTTACTATGGCTACACCTTC.